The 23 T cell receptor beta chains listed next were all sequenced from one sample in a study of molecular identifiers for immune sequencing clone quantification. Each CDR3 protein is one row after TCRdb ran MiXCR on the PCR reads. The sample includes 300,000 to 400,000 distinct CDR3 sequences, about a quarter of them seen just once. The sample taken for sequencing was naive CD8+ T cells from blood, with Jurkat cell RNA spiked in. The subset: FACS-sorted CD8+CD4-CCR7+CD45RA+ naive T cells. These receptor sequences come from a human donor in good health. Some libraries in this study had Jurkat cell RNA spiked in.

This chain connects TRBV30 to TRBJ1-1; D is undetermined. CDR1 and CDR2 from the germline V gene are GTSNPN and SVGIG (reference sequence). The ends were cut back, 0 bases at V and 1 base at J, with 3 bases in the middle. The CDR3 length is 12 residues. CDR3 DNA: TGTGCCTGGAGTGTAACGAACACTGAAGCTTTCTTT. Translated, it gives CAWSVTNTEAFF.

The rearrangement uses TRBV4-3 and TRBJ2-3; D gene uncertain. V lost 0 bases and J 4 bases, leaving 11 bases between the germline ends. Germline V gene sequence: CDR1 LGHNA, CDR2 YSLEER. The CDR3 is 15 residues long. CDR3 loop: CASSQDYSSADTQYF. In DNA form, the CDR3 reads TGCGCCAGCAGCCAAGATTACTCCTCGGCAGATACGCAGTATTTT.

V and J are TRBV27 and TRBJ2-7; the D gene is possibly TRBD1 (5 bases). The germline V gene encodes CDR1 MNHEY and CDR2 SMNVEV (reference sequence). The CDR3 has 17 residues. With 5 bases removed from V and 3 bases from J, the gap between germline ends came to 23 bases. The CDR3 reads CASSPNRPKDRLYEQYF. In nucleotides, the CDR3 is TGTGCCAGCAGTCCGAACCGACCAAAAGACAGACTCTACGAGCAGTACTTC.

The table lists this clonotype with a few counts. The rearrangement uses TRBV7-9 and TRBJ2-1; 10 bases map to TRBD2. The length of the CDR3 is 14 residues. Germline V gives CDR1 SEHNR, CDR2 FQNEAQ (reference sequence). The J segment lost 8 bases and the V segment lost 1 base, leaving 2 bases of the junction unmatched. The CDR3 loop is CASSLGGLAYEQFF. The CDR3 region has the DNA TGTGCCAGCAGCTTAGGGGGACTAGCGTATGAGCAGTTCTTC.

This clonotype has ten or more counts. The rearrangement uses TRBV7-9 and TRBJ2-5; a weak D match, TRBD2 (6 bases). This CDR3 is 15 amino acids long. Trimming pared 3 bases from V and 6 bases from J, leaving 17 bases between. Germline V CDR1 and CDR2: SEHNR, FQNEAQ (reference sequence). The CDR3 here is CASSFLAPSPQTQYF. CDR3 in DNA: TGTGCCAGCAGCTTCCTAGCGCCCAGCCCTCAGACCCAGTACTTC.

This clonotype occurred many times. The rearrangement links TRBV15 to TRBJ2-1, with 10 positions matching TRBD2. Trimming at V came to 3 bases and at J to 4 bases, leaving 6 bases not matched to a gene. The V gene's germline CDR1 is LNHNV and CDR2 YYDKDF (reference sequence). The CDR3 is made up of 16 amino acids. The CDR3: CATSSYGTSVYNEQFF. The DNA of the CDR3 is TGTGCCACCAGCAGCTACGGGACTAGCGTATACAATGAGCAGTTCTTC.

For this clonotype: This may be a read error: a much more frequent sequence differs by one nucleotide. CDR3 bases: TGTGCCAGCAGCCTAGCGGTAAATCAAGATACGCAGTATTTT. Encoded protein: CASSLAVNQDTQYF. The rearrangement joins TRBV9 to TRBJ2-3; the match to TRBD2 covers 7 bases. Germline-derived CDR1 and CDR2 are SGDLS and YYNGEE. The ends lost 4 bases at V and 5 bases at J; junction bases unmatched: 7. The CDR3 is 14 amino acids.

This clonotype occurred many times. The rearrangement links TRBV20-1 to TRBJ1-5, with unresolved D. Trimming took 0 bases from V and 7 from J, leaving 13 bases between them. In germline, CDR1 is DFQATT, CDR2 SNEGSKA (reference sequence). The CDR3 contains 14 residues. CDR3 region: CSARDGSLNQPQHF. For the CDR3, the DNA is TGCAGTGCTAGAGATGGCAGTCTTAACCAGCCCCAGCATTTT.

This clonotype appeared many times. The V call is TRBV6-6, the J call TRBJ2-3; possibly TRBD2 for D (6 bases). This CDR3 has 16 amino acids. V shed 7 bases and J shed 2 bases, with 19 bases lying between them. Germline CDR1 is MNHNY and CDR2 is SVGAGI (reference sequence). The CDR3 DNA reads TGTGCCAGCATACCGGACGGGGGACGGGTCACAGATACGCAGTATTTT. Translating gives CASIPDGGRVTDTQYF.

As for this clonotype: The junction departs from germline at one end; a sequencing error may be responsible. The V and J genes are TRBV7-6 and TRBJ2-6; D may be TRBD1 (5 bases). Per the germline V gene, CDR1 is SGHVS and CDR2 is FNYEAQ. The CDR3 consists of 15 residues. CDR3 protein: CASSRTDSGANVLAF. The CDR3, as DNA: TGTGCCAGCAGCCGCACAGACTCTGGGGCCAACGTCCTGGCTTTC.

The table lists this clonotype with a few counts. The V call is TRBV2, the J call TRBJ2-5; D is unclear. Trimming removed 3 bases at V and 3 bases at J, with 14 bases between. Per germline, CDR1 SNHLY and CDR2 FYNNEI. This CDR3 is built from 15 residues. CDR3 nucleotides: TGTGCCAGCAGTGAGGTGGACCTGATCAAAGAGACCCAGTACTTC. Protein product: CASSEVDLIKETQYF.

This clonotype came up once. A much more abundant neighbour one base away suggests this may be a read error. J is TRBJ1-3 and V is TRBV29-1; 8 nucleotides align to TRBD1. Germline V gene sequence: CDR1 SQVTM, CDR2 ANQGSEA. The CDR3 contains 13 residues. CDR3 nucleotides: TGCAGCGCTGAGACAGGGGCTGGAGACACCATATATTTT. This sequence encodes CSAETGAGDTIYF.

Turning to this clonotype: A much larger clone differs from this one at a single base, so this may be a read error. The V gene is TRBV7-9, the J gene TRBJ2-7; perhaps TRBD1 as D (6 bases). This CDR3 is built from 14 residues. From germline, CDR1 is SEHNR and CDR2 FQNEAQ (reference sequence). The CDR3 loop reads CVSSSSGAPYEQYF. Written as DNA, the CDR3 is TGTGTCAGCAGCTCCTCAGGGGCCCCCTACGAGCAGTACTTC.

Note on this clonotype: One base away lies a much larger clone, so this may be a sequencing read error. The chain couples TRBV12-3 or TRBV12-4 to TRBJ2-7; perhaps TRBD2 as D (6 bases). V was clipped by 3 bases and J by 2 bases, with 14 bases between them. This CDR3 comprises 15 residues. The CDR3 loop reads CASSLDGRFTYEQYF. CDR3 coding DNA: TGTGCCAGCAGTTTGGACGGGAGATTTACCTACGAGCAGTACTTC.

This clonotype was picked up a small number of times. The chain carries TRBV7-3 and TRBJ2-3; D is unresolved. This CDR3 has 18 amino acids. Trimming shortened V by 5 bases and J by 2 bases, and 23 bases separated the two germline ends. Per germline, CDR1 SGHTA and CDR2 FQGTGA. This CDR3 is CASSNAEGVHRPTDTQYF. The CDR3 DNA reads TGTGCCAGCAGCAACGCCGAAGGAGTTCATCGCCCCACAGATACGCAGTATTTT.

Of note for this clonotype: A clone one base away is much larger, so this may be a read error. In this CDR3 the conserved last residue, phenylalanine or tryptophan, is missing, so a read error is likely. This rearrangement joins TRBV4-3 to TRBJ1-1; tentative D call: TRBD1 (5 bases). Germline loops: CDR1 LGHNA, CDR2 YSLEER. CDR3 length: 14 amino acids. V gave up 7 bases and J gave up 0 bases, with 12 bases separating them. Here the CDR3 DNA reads TGCGCCAGCACATCGGGGCGCATGAACACTGAAGCTTTCCTT. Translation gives CASTSGRMNTEAFL.

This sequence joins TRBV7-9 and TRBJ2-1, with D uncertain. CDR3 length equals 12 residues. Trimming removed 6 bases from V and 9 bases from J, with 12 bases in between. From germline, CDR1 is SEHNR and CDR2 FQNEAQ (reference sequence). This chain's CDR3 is CASRDGPSEQFF. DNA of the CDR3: TGTGCCAGCAGAGACGGACCCAGTGAGCAGTTCTTC.

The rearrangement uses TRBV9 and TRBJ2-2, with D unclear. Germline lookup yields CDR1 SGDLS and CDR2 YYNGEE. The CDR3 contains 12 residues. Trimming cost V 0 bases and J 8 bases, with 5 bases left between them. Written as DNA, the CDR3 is TGTGCCAGCAGCGTAGATCCGGGGGAGCTGTTTTTT. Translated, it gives CASSVDPGELFF.

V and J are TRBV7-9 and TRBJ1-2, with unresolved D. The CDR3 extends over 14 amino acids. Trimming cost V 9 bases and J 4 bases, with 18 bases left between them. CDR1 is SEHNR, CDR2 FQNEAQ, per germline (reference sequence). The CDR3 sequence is CASEVVPGSYGYTF. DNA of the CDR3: TGTGCCAGTGAAGTCGTCCCGGGTAGCTATGGCTACACCTTC.

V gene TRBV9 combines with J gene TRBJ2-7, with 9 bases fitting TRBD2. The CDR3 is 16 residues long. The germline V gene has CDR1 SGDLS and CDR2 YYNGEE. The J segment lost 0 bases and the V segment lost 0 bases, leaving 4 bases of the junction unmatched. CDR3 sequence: CASSVGSGGLSYEQYF. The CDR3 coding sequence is TGTGCCAGCAGCGTAGGTAGCGGGGGTCTCTCCTACGAGCAGTACTTC. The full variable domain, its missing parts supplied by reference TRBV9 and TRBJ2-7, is DSGVTQTPKHLITATGQRVTLRCSPRSGDLSVYWYQQSLDQGLQFLIQYYNGEERAKGNILERFSAQQFPDLHSELNLSSLELGDSALYFCASSVGSGGLSYEQYFGPGTRLTVT.

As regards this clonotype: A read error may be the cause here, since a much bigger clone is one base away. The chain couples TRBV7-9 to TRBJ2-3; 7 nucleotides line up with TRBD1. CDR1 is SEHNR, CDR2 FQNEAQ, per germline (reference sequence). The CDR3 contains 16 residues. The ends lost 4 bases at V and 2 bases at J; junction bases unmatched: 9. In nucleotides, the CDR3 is TGTGCCAGCAGCTCTAACCGGGACAGACTCACAGATACGCAGTATTTT. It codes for CASSSNRDRLTDTQYF.

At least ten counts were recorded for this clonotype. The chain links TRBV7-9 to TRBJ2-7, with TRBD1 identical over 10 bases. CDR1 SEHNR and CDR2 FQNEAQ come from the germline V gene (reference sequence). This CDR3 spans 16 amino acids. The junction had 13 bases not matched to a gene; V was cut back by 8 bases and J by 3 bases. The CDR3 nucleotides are TGTGCCAGCCGCTCTCCCGGCGGGACAGGGGACTACGAGCAGTACTTC. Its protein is CASRSPGGTGDYEQYF.

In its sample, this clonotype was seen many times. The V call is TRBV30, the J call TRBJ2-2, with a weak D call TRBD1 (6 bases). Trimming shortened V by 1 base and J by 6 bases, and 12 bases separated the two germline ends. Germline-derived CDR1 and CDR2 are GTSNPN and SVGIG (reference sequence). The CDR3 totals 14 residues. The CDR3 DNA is TGTGCCTGGAGTGCAGGGGCCGTCGCCGGGGAGCTGTTTTTT. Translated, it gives CAWSAGAVAGELFF.